Each of the 20 T cell receptor beta chains below was sequenced from the same sample in a study of blood T cell repertoires in COVID-19. Sequencing was performed with immunoSEQ multiplex PCR; in TCRdb, only in-frame clones are kept and a portion is missing. Of more than 90,000 clones detected, roughly nine tenths appear once; the ten largest clones hold around a sixth. The sequencing input was peripheral blood. The receptors stem from a man between 50 and 59 years old with acute or convalescent COVID-19.

V usage is TRBV6-2 or TRBV6-3 and J usage is TRBJ1-1, with 9 bases aligning to TRBD1. This CDR3 is built from 15 residues. Trimming removed 5 bases from V and 4 bases from J; junction bases left unmatched: 8. CDR1 is MNHEY, CDR2 SVGEGT, per germline. The CDR3 reads CASSVPGQGFTEAFF. In DNA form, the CDR3 reads TGTGCCAGCAGTGTCCCGGGACAGGGTTTCACTGAAGCTTTCTTT.

V usage is TRBV11-2 and J usage is TRBJ1-5, with 9 bases lining up with TRBD1. CDR3 size: 13 residues. In germline, CDR1 is SGHAT, CDR2 FQNNGV. Trimming cost V 5 bases and J 6 bases; bases outside gene matches: 2. This CDR3 is CASSADRGQPQHF. In DNA form, the CDR3 reads TGTGCCAGCAGCGCGGACAGGGGTCAGCCCCAGCATTTT.

Points on this clone: A read error may produce the germline difference seen at one junction end. The chain has TRBV11-3 and TRBJ2-1; the match to TRBD2 covers 10 bases. Germline CDR1 SGHNT, CDR2 YENEEA. The CDR3 consists of 17 residues. Written as DNA, the CDR3 is TGTGCCAGCAGCCTAGAAGGGCGGACTAGCGGACTTCGAGAGCAGTTCTTC. As protein: CASSLEGRTSGLREQFF.

The chain couples TRBV6-2 or TRBV6-3 to TRBJ1-1; D unclear. The V gene lost 6 bases and the J gene lost 0 bases, with 17 bases spanning the gap. Germline loops: CDR1 MNHEY, CDR2 SVGEGT. The CDR3 has 16 residues. The CDR3 reads CASSLWRQPMNTEAFF. In DNA, the CDR3 is TGTGCCAGCAGCCTCTGGAGGCAGCCGATGAACACTGAAGCTTTCTTT.

V is TRBV24-1 and J is TRBJ2-5, with 9 bases fitting TRBD2. The CDR3 loop spans 14 amino acids. The germline gives CDR1 KGHDR, CDR2 SFDVKD. V shed 9 bases and J 2 bases; nucleotides not matched to a gene: 6. CDR3 DNA sequence: TGTGCCACCGCGGGGGGGAGGGAGCAAGAGACCCAGTACTTC. This codes for CATAGGREQETQYF.

The chain is built from TRBV5-6 and TRBJ1-2; 7 bases are shared with TRBD1. The CDR3 has 13 amino acids. V lost 0 bases to trimming and J lost 4 bases; unmatched junction nucleotides: 0. CDR1 and CDR2 from the germline V gene are SGHDT and YYEEEE. CDR3 nucleotide sequence: TGTGCCAGCAGCTTGGGGGACAGCTATGGCTACACCTTC. Its protein is CASSLGDSYGYTF. Together with reference TRBV5-6 and TRBJ1-2, the CDR3 gives the full variable domain: DAGVTQSPTHLIKTRGQQVTLRCSPKSGHDTVSWYQQALGQGPQFIFQYYEEEERQRGNFPDRFSGHQFPNYSSELNVNALLLGDSALYLCASSLGDSYGYTFGSGTRLTVV.

J is TRBJ2-3 and V is TRBV2; 14 nucleotides line up with TRBD2. Trimming removed 5 bases from V and 4 bases from J; junction bases left unmatched: 5. The germline V gene has CDR1 SNHLY and CDR2 FYNNEI. The CDR3 has 16 residues. The CDR3 reads CASSFRLAGGSDTQYF. CDR3 bases: TGTGCCAGCAGTTTCAGACTAGCGGGGGGGTCAGATACGCAGTATTTT.

This sequence joins TRBV9 and TRBJ1-2; 7 bases map to TRBD1. There are 14 residues in the CDR3. Losses at the gene ends were 2 bases for V and 5 bases for J; bases not matched to a gene: 6. Germline CDR1 reads SGDLS; CDR2 reads YYNGEE. The CDR3 here is CASSVGTGDYGYTF. CDR3 DNA sequence: TGTGCCAGCAGCGTGGGAACAGGGGATTATGGCTACACCTTC.

The count of this clone is one. The CDR3 loop reads CASSWTGGFTGELFF. The CDR3 DNA follows: TGTGCCAGCAGCTGGACAGGGGGATTTACCGGGGAGCTGTTTTTT. The chain has TRBV5-4 and TRBJ2-2; 10 nucleotides line up with TRBD1. Germline CDR1 SGHNT, CDR2 YYREEE (reference sequence). After removal of 3 bases from V and 5 bases from J, the junction contained 4 bases not matched to a gene. The CDR3 length is 15 residues.

CDR3 sequence: CASSQTGTGQETQYF. CDR3 nucleotides: TGCGCCAGCAGCCAGACCGGGACAGGCCAAGAGACCCAGTACTTC. The chain recombines TRBV4-1 with TRBJ2-5, with TRBD1 matching 8 bases. Trimming removed 3 bases from V and 1 base from J; junction bases left unmatched: 4. This CDR3 comprises 15 residues. Germline CDR1 is MGHRA and CDR2 is YSYEKL.

J is TRBJ2-5 and V is TRBV2, with D perhaps TRBD2 (6 bases). The germline V gene encodes CDR1 SNHLY and CDR2 FYNNEI. V lost 2 bases to trimming and J lost 2 bases, with 24 bases between them. This CDR3 region has 19 residues. The CDR3 is CASSESPPPLSGLQETQYF. The CDR3, as DNA: TGTGCCAGCAGTGAATCCCCTCCCCCACTGAGCGGGCTACAAGAGACCCAGTACTTC.

V is TRBV6-5 and J is TRBJ1-1; D perhaps matches TRBD1 (5 bases). There are 15 residues in the CDR3. The V gene's germline CDR1 is MNHEY and CDR2 SVGAGI. V dropped 2 bases and J dropped 5 bases, with 15 bases sitting between them. The CDR3 loop is CASSYDRHPGTEAFF. The DNA of the CDR3 is TGTGCCAGCAGTTACGACCGGCATCCAGGGACTGAAGCTTTCTTT.

Concerning this clone itself: A junction end diverges from the germline sequence, so it may reflect a read error. The J gene is TRBJ1-2, the V gene TRBV5-5; D is perhaps TRBD1 (6 bases). This CDR3 has 13 residues. In germline, CDR1 is SGHKS, CDR2 YYEKEE (reference sequence). The DNA for the CDR3 is TGTGCCAGCAGCACGATGGACAGTCCCCTTACAGCCTTC. Protein product: CASSTMDSPLTAF.

This chain links TRBV7-6 with TRBJ2-5, with 11 positions matching TRBD2. Looked up from germline, CDR1 is SGHVS and CDR2 is FNYEAQ. With 2 bases clipped from V and 2 bases from J, the junction kept 7 bases outside the gene matches. This CDR3 is 17 amino acids long. This CDR3 reads CASSLRTSGPYQETQYF. For the CDR3, the DNA is TGTGCCAGCAGCTTAAGGACTAGCGGGCCTTATCAAGAGACCCAGTACTTC.

The V gene is TRBV5-1, the J gene TRBJ2-5, with TRBD2 identical over 10 bases. This CDR3 is built from 15 residues. In germline, CDR1 is SGHRS, CDR2 YFSETQ. J gave up 1 base and V 7 bases, and 7 bases lay outside the gene matches. Written as DNA, the CDR3 is TGCGCCAGCCGGCGAACTAGCGGGGTCCAAGAGACCCAGTACTTC. Translation gives CASRRTSGVQETQYF.

The rearrangement links TRBV5-1 to TRBJ2-2; 9 bases align to TRBD1. CDR1 is SGHRS, CDR2 YFSETQ, per germline. The CDR3 contains 15 residues. V was pared by 2 bases and J by 5 bases, with 4 bases of the junction left unmatched. CDR3 sequence reads: CASSLRTGVTGELFF. The DNA of the CDR3 is TGCGCCAGCAGCTTAAGGACAGGGGTGACCGGGGAGCTGTTTTTT.

The rearrangement joins TRBV5-1 to TRBJ2-5; TRBD1 matches 7 bases. Germline V gene sequence: CDR1 SGHRS, CDR2 YFSETQ. V gave up 1 base and J gave up 1 base; unmatched junction bases: 7. The CDR3 is 16 amino acids. CDR3 DNA sequence: TGCGCCAGCAGCTTGTCAGTGAGACAGGGCCAAGAGACCCAGTACTTC. This codes for CASSLSVRQGQETQYF.

In this sample, this clone turned up once. Written as DNA, the CDR3 is TGTGCCAGTAGGACAGGAACGAACACCGGGGAGCTGTTTTTT. This encodes CASRTGTNTGELFF. This chain links TRBV19 with TRBJ2-2; possibly TRBD1 for D (6 bases). Trimming removed 6 bases at V and 0 bases at J, with 8 bases between. This CDR3 has 14 amino acids. Germline CDR1 is LNHDA and CDR2 is SQIVND (reference sequence). Using reference TRBV19 and TRBJ2-2 for the parts outside the CDR3, the full variable domain is DGGITQSPKYLFRKEGQNVTLSCEQNLNHDAMYWYRQDPGQGLRLIYYSQIVNDFQKGDIAEGYSVSREKKESFPLTVTSAQKNPTAFYLCASRTGTNTGELFFGEGSRLTVL.

This clone was detected once. The chain's CDR3 is CASSPGGDEQYF. In DNA form, the CDR3 reads TGTGCCAGCTCACCTGGGGGCGACGAGCAGTACTTC. The chain has TRBV18 and TRBJ2-7; perhaps TRBD1 as D (6 bases). Trimming took 3 bases from V and 5 from J, leaving 8 bases between them. Germline values: CDR1 KGHSH, CDR2 LQKENI. This CDR3 has 12 residues.

V is TRBV5-1 and J is TRBJ1-2, with D perhaps matching TRBD1 (6 bases). V was pared by 4 bases and J by 7 bases, with 11 bases between. The CDR3 has 12 residues. Germline CDR1 SGHRS, CDR2 YFSETQ. The CDR3 spells CASSLDSSGYTF. DNA for the CDR3: TGCGCCAGCAGCCTGGACAGTTCTGGCTACACCTTC. Variable domain in full (rest from reference TRBV5-1 and TRBJ1-2): KAGVTQTPRYLIKTRGQQVTLSCSPISGHRSVSWYQQTPGQGLQFLFEYFSETQRNKGNFPGRFSGRQFSNSRSEMNVSTLELGDSALYLCASSLDSSGYTFGSGTRLTVV.